This TCR beta chain was found in a study of CD8 T cells in ankylosing spondylitis. Scientists made TCR beta libraries using quantitative 5'-RACE with molecular barcodes. One entry per CDR3 protein results from TCRdb running MiXCR on the 5' RACE reads. The data contain roughly 150,000 distinct CDR3 sequences, 25% to 35% of them seen just once; the ten biggest clones take up around 6%. Deletions cut 4 bases from V and 4 bases from J, with 13 bases between. The CDR3 is 14 amino acids. The V gene's germline CDR1 is SQVTM and CDR2 ANQGSEA. This clonotype is a singleton in its sample. The sequenced sample was synovial fluid, either unsorted or a sorted T cell fraction (not recorded which). V gene TRBV29-1 combines with J gene TRBJ1-4, with a possible D match to TRBD1 (5 bases). This TCR came from a male donor with ankylosing spondylitis. The CDR3 protein is CSVGRGSGNEKLFF. CDR3 DNA: TGCAGCGTTGGACGGGGGTCTGGTAATGAAAAACTGTTTTTT.